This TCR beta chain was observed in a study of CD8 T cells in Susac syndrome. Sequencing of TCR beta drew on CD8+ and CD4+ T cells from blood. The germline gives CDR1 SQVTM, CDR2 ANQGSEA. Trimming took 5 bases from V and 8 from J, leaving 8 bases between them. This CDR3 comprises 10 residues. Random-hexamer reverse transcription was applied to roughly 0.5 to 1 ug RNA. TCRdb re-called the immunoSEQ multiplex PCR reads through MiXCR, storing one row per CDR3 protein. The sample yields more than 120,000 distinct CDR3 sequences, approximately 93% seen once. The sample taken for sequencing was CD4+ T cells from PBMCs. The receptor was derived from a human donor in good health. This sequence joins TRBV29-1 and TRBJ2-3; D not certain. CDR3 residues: CSVRMGTQYF. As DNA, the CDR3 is TGCAGCGTTCGTATGGGTACGCAGTATTTT.